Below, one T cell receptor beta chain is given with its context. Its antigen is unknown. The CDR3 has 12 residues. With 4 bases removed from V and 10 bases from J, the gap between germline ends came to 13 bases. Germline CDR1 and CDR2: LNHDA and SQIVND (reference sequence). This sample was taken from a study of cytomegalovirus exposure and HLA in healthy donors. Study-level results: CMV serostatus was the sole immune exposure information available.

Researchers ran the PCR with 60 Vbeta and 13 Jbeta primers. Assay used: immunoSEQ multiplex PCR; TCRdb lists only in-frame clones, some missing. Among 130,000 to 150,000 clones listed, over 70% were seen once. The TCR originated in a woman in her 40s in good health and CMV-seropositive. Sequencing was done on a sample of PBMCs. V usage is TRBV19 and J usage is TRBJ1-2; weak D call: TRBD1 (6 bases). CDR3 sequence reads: CASSTPQGFYTF. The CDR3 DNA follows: TGTGCCAGTAGTACCCCCCAGGGGTTCTACACCTTC.